The 8 T cell receptor beta chains below were found in one sample sequenced in a study of cytomegalovirus exposure and HLA in healthy donors. A multiplex PCR was run with 60 Vbeta primers and 13 Jbeta primers. The table came from immunoSEQ multiplex PCR; TCRdb's copy has only in-frame clones and leaves some out. The sample includes 80,000 to 95,000 clones, about two thirds of them seen just once. The specimen was PBMCs. These TCRs come from a woman in her forties or fifties in good health and CMV-seropositive.

The genes are TRBV10-3 and TRBJ1-5; 7 bases are a match to TRBD1. The trim removed 6 bases at V and 3 bases at J, leaving 5 bases unmatched. This CDR3 is built from 14 residues. Germline loops: CDR1 ENHRY, CDR2 SYGVKD. CDR3 in DNA: TGTGCCATCAGCGAGGACAGGCCCAATCAGCCCCAGCATTTT. Its protein is CAISEDRPNQPQHF.

The J gene is TRBJ2-1, the V gene TRBV5-4, with TRBD1 matching over 11 bases. V lost 3 bases and J lost 4; bases outside the gene matches: 6. The CDR3 covers 16 residues. Germline lookup yields CDR1 SGHNT and CDR2 YYREEE (reference sequence). The CDR3 bases are TGTGCCAGCAGCTCGGCCGGGACAGGGGGGTACAATGAGCAGTTCTTC. Translating it yields CASSSAGTGGYNEQFF.

V is TRBV5-6 and J is TRBJ2-1; D perhaps matches TRBD2 (7 bases). The ends were cut back, 4 bases at V and 7 bases at J, with 21 bases in the middle. Germline assignment: CDR1 SGHDT and CDR2 YYEEEE. The CDR3 has 16 residues. CDR3 sequence reads: CASSPLAVGGGNEQFF. The CDR3 DNA reads TGTGCCAGCAGCCCGCTAGCTGTGGGAGGGGGGAATGAGCAGTTCTTC. The variable domain in full, completed from reference TRBV5-6 and TRBJ2-1, reads DAGVTQSPTHLIKTRGQQVTLRCSPKSGHDTVSWYQQALGQGPQFIFQYYEEEERQRGNFPDRFSGHQFPNYSSELNVNALLLGDSALYLCASSPLAVGGGNEQFFGPGTRLTVL.

As regards this clone: Being one base from a much bigger clone, this may be a read error. V and J are TRBV7-3 and TRBJ1-1, with TRBD1 as a possible D gene (5 bases). CDR1 SGHTA and CDR2 FQGTGA come from the germline V gene. The CDR3 runs 13 residues. Trimming removed 3 bases at V and 0 bases at J, with 5 bases between. For the CDR3, the DNA is TGTGCCAGCAGCTTGACAGTGAACACTGAAGCTTTCTTT. Protein sequence: CASSLTVNTEAFF.

This clone was seen a handful of times. J is TRBJ1-1 and V is TRBV29-1; perhaps TRBD1 as D (6 bases). The V gene lost 5 bases and the J gene lost 3 bases, with 19 bases spanning the gap. CDR1 and CDR2 from the germline V gene are SQVTM and ANQGSEA. The CDR3 covers 15 residues. CDR3 nucleotide sequence: TGCAGCGTTCTAGAAGGGTCAGGGGCGGACACTGAAGCTTTCTTT. Protein product: CSVLEGSGADTEAFF.

This clone was observed a handful of times. The chain couples TRBV6-5 to TRBJ2-7; 7 nucleotides align to TRBD1. This CDR3 is built from 15 residues. Germline V gene data show CDR1 as MNHEY and CDR2 as SVGAGI. Trimming cost V 0 bases and J 2 bases; bases outside gene matches: 4. The CDR3: CASSYSMGQPYEQYF. CDR3 nucleotide sequence: TGTGCCAGCAGTTACTCGATGGGACAGCCCTACGAGCAGTACTTC.

The CDR3 loop is CASSLVASYEQYF. For the CDR3, the DNA is TGTGCCAGCAGCTTAGTAGCCAGCTACGAGCAGTACTTC. The rearrangement joins TRBV7-8 to TRBJ2-7; D not certain. Germline loops: CDR1 SGHVS, CDR2 FQNEAQ. V lost 1 base, J lost 3 bases, and 7 bases lay in between. The CDR3 consists of 13 residues.

This clone turned up a few times. The gene calls are TRBV10-3 and TRBJ1-2; no reliable D call. The CDR3 is 10 amino acids. Germline-derived CDR1 and CDR2 are ENHRY and SYGVKD. V lost 8 bases and J lost 3, with 4 bases in between. Here the CDR3 reads CAIRDYGYTF. The CDR3 bases are TGTGCCATCCGCGACTATGGCTACACCTTC.